This passage covers 10 T cell receptor beta chains from one sample sequenced in a study of cytomegalovirus exposure and HLA in healthy donors. Primers: 60 Vbeta forward and 13 Jbeta reverse. Sequencing was performed with immunoSEQ multiplex PCR; in TCRdb, only in-frame clones are kept and a portion is missing. The sample has approximately 100,000 clones, approximately 85% seen once. The sequencing input was PBMCs. These receptors were taken from a man aged 25-45 years in good health and CMV-seronegative.

V gene TRBV6-4 combines with J gene TRBJ2-1; 7 bases agree with TRBD1. Germline assignment: CDR1 MRHNA and CDR2 SNTAGT. The CDR3 is made up of 15 amino acids. Germline trimming cut 7 bases from V and 6 bases from J; bases unmatched to any gene: 12. The CDR3 DNA sequence: TGTGCCAGCAAGGCCGACAGGGCATTATTCAATGAGCAGTTCTTC. Residues: CASKADRALFNEQFF.

The chain recombines TRBV2 with TRBJ2-3; 7 bases are shared with TRBD1. V trimming: 6 bases; J trimming: 4 bases; junction bases outside the gene matches: 7. Per germline, CDR1 SNHLY and CDR2 FYNNEI. The CDR3 sequence is 14 residues long. CDR3 residues: CASRARDSSDTQYF. The CDR3 nucleotides are TGTGCCAGCAGAGCTAGGGACAGTTCAGATACGCAGTATTTT.

This sequence joins TRBV15 and TRBJ2-4; D may be TRBD2 (5 bases). This CDR3 region has 15 residues. Germline V CDR1 and CDR2: LNHNV, YYDKDF (reference sequence). With 8 bases removed from V and 1 base from J, the gap between germline ends came to 15 bases. The CDR3 coding sequence is TGTGCCACCTTCGATGGCGGGCGGGCCAAAAACATTCAGTACTTC. Its protein is CATFDGGRAKNIQYF.

The rearrangement joins TRBV7-9 to TRBJ1-1; D is unclear. The CDR3 covers 15 residues. V gave up 1 base and J gave up 10 bases, with 19 bases separating them. The germline V gene encodes CDR1 SEHNR and CDR2 FQNEAQ (reference sequence). Written as DNA, the CDR3 is TGTGCCAGCAGCTTAGTGTTACAGTTGGGAGAAGGAGCTTTCTTT. Translation: CASSLVLQLGEGAFF. Full variable domain (remainder filled in from reference TRBV7-9 and TRBJ1-1): DTGVSQNPRHKITKRGQNVTFRCDPISEHNRLYWYRQTLGQGPEFLTYFQNEAQLEKSRLLSDRFSAERPKGSFSTLEIQRTEQGDSAMYLCASSLVLQLGEGAFFGQGTRLTVV.

The rearrangement joins TRBV19 to TRBJ1-2, with TRBD1 matching 10 bases. The CDR3 length is 17 residues. The ends lost 6 bases at V and 4 bases at J; junction bases unmatched: 14. CDR1 and CDR2 from the germline V gene are LNHDA and SQIVND (reference sequence). The CDR3 reads CASRMTGGAYLGYGYTF. The CDR3 DNA sequence: TGTGCCAGTAGGATGACAGGGGGCGCTTATCTCGGCTATGGCTACACCTTC.

The chain couples TRBV28 to TRBJ1-2; D is perhaps TRBD1 (6 bases). Per germline, CDR1 MDHEN and CDR2 SYDVKM. The CDR3 extends over 14 amino acids. The ends were cut back, 1 base at V and 4 bases at J, with 10 bases in the middle. CDR3 region: CASSLSDSGYGYTF. CDR3 nucleotides: TGTGCCAGCAGTTTATCGGACAGCGGCTATGGCTACACCTTC.

V usage is TRBV20-1 and J usage is TRBJ2-3; D is unclear. Trimming took 6 bases from V and 5 from J, leaving 9 bases between them. The germline V gene encodes CDR1 DFQATT and CDR2 SNEGSKA (reference sequence). The CDR3 runs 11 residues. The CDR3 sequence: CSAQVEDTQYF. The CDR3 DNA follows: TGCAGTGCCCAGGTCGAAGATACGCAGTATTTT.

This clone has only one observation. V is TRBV7-3 and J is TRBJ2-2; no clear D gene. The CDR3 has 12 residues. The germline V and J ends were trimmed by 4 bases and 3 bases, with 3 bases remaining between them. CDR1 and CDR2 (germline): SGHTA, FQGTGA. CDR3 loop: CASSSYTGELFF. The CDR3 nucleotides read TGTGCCAGCAGCTCCTACACCGGGGAGCTGTTTTTT.

The genes are TRBV5-4 and TRBJ2-5, with 8 bases matching TRBD2. V lost 1 base, J lost 1 base, and 9 bases stayed unmatched. In germline, CDR1 is SGHNT, CDR2 YYREEE (reference sequence). This CDR3 spans 17 amino acids. CDR3 sequence (DNA): TGTGCCAGCAGCTTGTCTAGCGGGCGGCCCCTCCAAGAGACCCAGTACTTC. Translated: CASSLSSGRPLQETQYF.

DNA for the CDR3: TGTGCCAGCAGCTTAGAGCCGATCTACAATGAGCAGTTCTTC. It is translated as CASSLEPIYNEQFF. The chain uses TRBV7-3 and TRBJ2-1; D gene ambiguous. The CDR3 spans 14 residues. Germline V gene lookup returns CDR1 SGHTA and CDR2 FQGTGA. Trimming took 2 bases from V and 3 from J, leaving 8 bases between them.